The sequence of this T cell receptor beta chain was determined in a study of cytomegalovirus exposure and HLA in healthy donors. Overall study findings and caveats: Near-uniform donor sequencing depth was presumed by presence/absence analyses.

About this clone: Its target is unknown.

V lost 0 bases and J lost 2, with 17 bases in between. Germline V gene lookup returns CDR1 SGDLS and CDR2 YYNGEE. This CDR3 is 17 amino acids long. PCR primers comprised 60 Vbeta and 13 Jbeta primers. Only in-frame clones appear in the TCRdb table, and some are missing; sequencing was by immunoSEQ multiplex PCR. The sample has 150,000 to 200,000 clones, 82% seen once; the top ten hold about 1.6%. The sample comprised PBMCs. The V gene is TRBV9, the J gene TRBJ2-5; no reliable D call. The receptor was derived from a girl under 18 in good health and CMV-seropositive. Here the CDR3 DNA reads TGTGCCAGCAGCGTAGCACATAGCTATGGAAGGCAAGAGACCCAGTACTTC. Its translation: CASSVAHSYGRQETQYF.